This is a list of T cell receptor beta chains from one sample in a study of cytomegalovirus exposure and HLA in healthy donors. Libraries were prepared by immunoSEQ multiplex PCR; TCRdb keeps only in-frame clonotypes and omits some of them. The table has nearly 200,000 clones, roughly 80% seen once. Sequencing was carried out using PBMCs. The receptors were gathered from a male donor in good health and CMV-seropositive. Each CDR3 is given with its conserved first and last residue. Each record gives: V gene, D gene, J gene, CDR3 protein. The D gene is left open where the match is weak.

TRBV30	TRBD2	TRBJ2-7	CAWSVGLAGVREQYF
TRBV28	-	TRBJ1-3	CASSLARDRSGNTIYF
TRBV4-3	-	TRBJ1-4	CASSQVGSGEKLFF
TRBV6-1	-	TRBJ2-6	CASSVSLAGAGANVLTF
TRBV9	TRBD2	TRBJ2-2	CASSVAAGVTTGELFF
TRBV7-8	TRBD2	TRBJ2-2	CASTMGGTRELFF
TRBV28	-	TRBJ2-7	CASSLSGGDEQYF
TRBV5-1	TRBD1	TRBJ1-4	CASAPGQGVEKLFF
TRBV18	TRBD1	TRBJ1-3	CASSPDRSGNTIYF
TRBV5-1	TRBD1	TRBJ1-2	CASSQDREGYTF
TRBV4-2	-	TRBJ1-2	CASSQEGDTYPSSNYGYTF
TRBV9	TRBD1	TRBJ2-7	CASSGSTGGYEQYF
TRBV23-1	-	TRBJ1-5	CASSPREDQPQHF
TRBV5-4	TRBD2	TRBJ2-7	CASRPGTSGPYEQYF
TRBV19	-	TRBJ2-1	CASSITRGSRNEQFF
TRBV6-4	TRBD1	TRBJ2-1	CASSDTGTAYNEQFF
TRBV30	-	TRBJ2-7	CAWSVGISYEQYF
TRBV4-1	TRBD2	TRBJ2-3	CASSQRGLAGAPDTQYF
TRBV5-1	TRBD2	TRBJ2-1	CASSLESGGNEQFF
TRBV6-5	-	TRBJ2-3	CASRPPLSVDTQYF
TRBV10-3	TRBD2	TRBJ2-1	CASRTSGRDEQFF
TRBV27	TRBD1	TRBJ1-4	CASSFIIGHRGREKLFF
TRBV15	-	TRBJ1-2	CATSRGGRDGYTF
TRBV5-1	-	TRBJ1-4	CASSVSQGATNEKLFF
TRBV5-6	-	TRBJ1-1	CASSLFGSVRGTEAFF
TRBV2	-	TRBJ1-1	CASLRVTEAFF
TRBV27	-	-	CASNSGLGVAYEQYF
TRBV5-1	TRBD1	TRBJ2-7	CASSRTGGGIYEQYF
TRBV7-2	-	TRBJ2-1	CASSLTTSHEQFF
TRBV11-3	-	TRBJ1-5	CASSLGKRQPQHF
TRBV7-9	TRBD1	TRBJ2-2	CASSFDRANTGELFF
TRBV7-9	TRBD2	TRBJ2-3	CASSLRGTRLASGTDTQYF
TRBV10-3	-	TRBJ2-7	CATWETMKGYEQYF
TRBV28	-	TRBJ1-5	CASSLVGGQPQHF
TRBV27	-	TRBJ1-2	CASSPTLRDGYTF
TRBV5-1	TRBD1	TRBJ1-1	CASSLAAGGTTEAFF
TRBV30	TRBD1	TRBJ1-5	CAWRTGVQPQHF
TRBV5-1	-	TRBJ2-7	CASSLGQGGEQYF
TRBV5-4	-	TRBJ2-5	CASSSPREIQETQYF